A single sample gave rise to the 20 T cell receptor beta chains below, sequenced in a study of T cells in lung cancer brain metastases. The data were produced by immunoSEQ multiplex PCR, yet TCRdb's version contains in-frame clones alone and is incomplete. The table records approximately 3,800 clones, 86% of them present only once. Sample: tumor tissue from the primary lung tumor. These receptors all come from a woman aged 50 to 60 with non-small cell lung cancer.

V is TRBV9 and J is TRBJ2-3; 7 nucleotides align to TRBD2. With 4 bases clipped from V and 3 bases from J, the junction kept 11 bases outside the gene matches. Germline CDR1 reads SGDLS; CDR2 reads YYNGEE. The CDR3 runs 16 residues. CDR3 sequence (DNA): TGTGCCAGCAGCCTAACCGGGACTAACGGGACAGATACGCAGTATTTT. It translates to CASSLTGTNGTDTQYF.

V gene TRBV29-1 combines with J gene TRBJ1-1; D not certain. Germline assignment: CDR1 SQVTM and CDR2 ANQGSEA. CDR3 length: 14 residues. Trimming left V 4 bases short and J 6 bases short, with 18 bases between. Here the CDR3 DNA reads TGCAGCGTTGCAGTTCCAGGAAAAATATCTGAAGCTTTCTTT. It specifies CSVAVPGKISEAFF.

The rearrangement joins TRBV11-2 to TRBJ1-2; the D is unclear. Trimming pared 7 bases from V and 0 bases from J, leaving 15 bases between. Germline V gene sequence: CDR1 SGHAT, CDR2 FQNNGV. This CDR3 spans 15 amino acids. CDR3: CASNEGVRSNYGYTF. The CDR3 region has the DNA TGTGCCAGCAATGAAGGTGTTCGTTCTAACTATGGCTACACCTTC.

This clone is a singleton in its sample. This sequence joins TRBV15 and TRBJ1-4; 7 nucleotides align to TRBD1. The V and J ends lost 5 bases and 7 bases, in that order; junction bases with no gene match: 4. This CDR3 has 13 amino acids. Germline CDR1 LNHNV, CDR2 YYDKDF (reference sequence). This chain's CDR3 is CATSGQVVEKLFF. The CDR3 nucleotides are TGTGCCACCAGCGGACAGGTTGTTGAAAAACTGTTTTTT. Drawing the rest from reference TRBV15 and TRBJ1-4, the complete variable domain is DAMVIQNPRYQVTQFGKPVTLSCSQTLNHNVMYWYQQKSSQAPKLLFHYYDKDFNNEADTPDNFQSRRPNTSFCFLDIRSPGLGDTAMYLCATSGQVVEKLFFGSGTQLSVL.

The chain recombines TRBV7-9 with TRBJ2-3; D is tentatively TRBD1 or TRBD2 (5 bases each). The germline V and J ends were trimmed by 10 bases and 5 bases, with 13 bases remaining between them. Germline CDR1 is SEHNR and CDR2 is FQNEAQ (reference sequence). CDR3 length: 12 amino acids. CDR3 region: CATTPGGDTQYF. In nucleotides, the CDR3 is TGTGCCACCACCCCTGGGGGAGATACGCAGTATTTT.

This chain links TRBV9 with TRBJ2-7, with 9 nucleotides matching TRBD1. The V gene's germline CDR1 is SGDLS and CDR2 YYNGEE. Trimming cost V 3 bases and J 5 bases; bases outside gene matches: 6. The CDR3 is made up of 14 amino acids. This CDR3 reads CASSDGTGLDEQYF. The DNA of the CDR3 is TGTGCCAGCAGCGATGGGACAGGGCTGGACGAGCAGTACTTC.

The chain has TRBV27 and TRBJ2-7, with 8 bases fitting TRBD1. This CDR3 is built from 16 residues. V lost 5 bases to trimming and J lost 3 bases; unmatched junction nucleotides: 12. CDR1 is MNHEY and CDR2 is SMNVEV in the germline V gene (reference sequence). Here the CDR3 DNA reads TGTGCCAGCAGTATCTCCCGGGACAGGTTTCTCTACGAGCAGTACTTC. This gives the protein CASSISRDRFLYEQYF.

This chain joins TRBV11-1 and TRBJ1-1, with TRBD1 as a possible D gene (5 bases). The CDR3 totals 15 residues. The V gene lost 6 bases and the J gene lost 3 bases, with 17 bases spanning the gap. In germline, CDR1 is SGHAT, CDR2 FQDESV (reference sequence). The CDR3 bases are TGTGCCAGCAGTACTCGCCCCCGGGGGGACACTGAAGCTTTCTTT. It is translated as CASSTRPRGDTEAFF.

This chain joins TRBV29-1 and TRBJ1-2, with 7 bases lining up with TRBD1. The CDR3 has 9 residues. Germline V gene sequence: CDR1 SQVTM, CDR2 ANQGSEA. V shed 7 bases, J shed 13 bases, and the junction held 6 bases outside the gene matches. DNA of the CDR3: TGCAGCGCCGATACAGGGGTCACCTTC. This sequence encodes CSADTGVTF.

This clone was observed once. The V gene is TRBV19, the J gene TRBJ2-7; 8 bases line up with TRBD1. Germline loops: CDR1 LNHDA, CDR2 SQIVND (reference sequence). The V and J ends lost 4 bases and 3 bases, in that order; junction bases with no gene match: 5. The CDR3 is 14 residues long. The CDR3 nucleotides read TGTGCCAGTAGTAAGGACAGGGAACGCTACGAGCAGTACTTC. It translates to CASSKDRERYEQYF.

The CDR3 sequence: CASSYRDIHYEQYF. CDR3 coding DNA: TGTGCCAGCAGCTACCGGGACATACACTACGAGCAGTACTTC. V gene TRBV11-2 combines with J gene TRBJ2-7, with D perhaps TRBD1 (6 bases). This CDR3 spans 14 amino acids. Trimming removed 4 bases at V and 3 bases at J, with 13 bases between. Germline CDR1 and CDR2: SGHAT and FQNNGV. Full variable domain (outside the CDR3, taken from reference TRBV11-2 and TRBJ2-7): EAGVAQSPRYKIIEKRQSVAFWCNPISGHATLYWYQQILGQGPKLLIQFQNNGVVDDSQLPKDRFSAERLKGVDSTLKIQPAKLEDSAVYLCASSYRDIHYEQYFGPGTRLTVT.

V gene TRBV9 combines with J gene TRBJ1-3, with D uncertain. This CDR3 region has 14 residues. V shed 3 bases and J shed 0 bases, with 7 bases lying between them. In germline, CDR1 is SGDLS, CDR2 YYNGEE. The DNA of the CDR3 is TGTGCCAGCAGCGAGCGCAACTCTGGAAACACCATATATTTT. Its translation: CASSERNSGNTIYF. The full variable domain, with the rest looked up from reference TRBV9 and TRBJ1-3, is DSGVTQTPKHLITATGQRVTLRCSPRSGDLSVYWYQQSLDQGLQFLIQYYNGEERAKGNILERFSAQQFPDLHSELNLSSLELGDSALYFCASSERNSGNTIYFGEGSWLTVV.

The V gene is TRBV7-8, the J gene TRBJ1-2; the match to TRBD1 covers 7 bases. The J segment lost 8 bases and the V segment lost 1 base, leaving 7 bases of the junction unmatched. CDR1 is SGHVS, CDR2 FQNEAQ, per germline. This CDR3 has 14 amino acids. CDR3 sequence: CASSLVDRVRGYTF. The CDR3, as DNA: TGTGCCAGCAGCTTAGTCGACAGGGTGAGAGGCTACACCTTC. Complete variable domain (other parts from reference TRBV7-8 and TRBJ1-2): GAGVSQSPRYKVAKRGQDVALRCDPISGHVSLFWYQQALGQGPEFLTYFQNEAQLDKSGLPSDRFFAERPEGSVSTLKIQRTQQEDSAVYLCASSLVDRVRGYTFGSGTRLTVV.

V usage is TRBV6-5 and J usage is TRBJ2-3; D possibly uses TRBD1 or TRBD2 (5 bases each). This CDR3 is built from 14 residues. Germline CDR1 is MNHEY and CDR2 is SVGAGI. V lost 2 bases and J lost 1, with 7 bases in between. CDR3 amino acids: CASSYEGRTDTQYF. DNA for the CDR3: TGTGCCAGCAGTTACGAGGGACGCACAGATACGCAGTATTTT.

The sample holds a few counts of this clone. This rearrangement joins TRBV10-3 to TRBJ2-1, with D perhaps assigned TRBD1 or TRBD2 (5 bases each). V was shortened by 8 bases and J by 6 bases, with 11 bases between the two germline ends. In germline, CDR1 is ENHRY, CDR2 SYGVKD. There are 12 residues in the CDR3. The DNA for the CDR3 is TGTGCCATCCACGGGACCACCAATGAGCAGTTCTTC. Its translation: CAIHGTTNEQFF.

V is TRBV12-5 and J is TRBJ1-2, with D possibly matching TRBD1 (5 bases). V dropped 1 base and J dropped 4 bases, with 16 bases sitting between them. Germline V gene lookup returns CDR1 LGHNT and CDR2 FRNRAP. This CDR3 region has 16 residues. CDR3 residues: CASGLDDSRRGYGYTF. CDR3 in DNA: TGTGCTAGTGGTTTGGATGACAGCCGACGGGGCTATGGCTACACCTTC.

With regard to this clone: A read error may account for a junction end that differs from germline. The chain joins TRBV28 to TRBJ1-1; 10 bases fit TRBD1. The CDR3 loop spans 14 amino acids. The germline CDR1 and CDR2 sequences are MDHEN and SYDVKM. DNA of the CDR3: TGTGCCAGCAGTCCGGGACAGGGGAACACTAAAGCTTTCTTT. It yields the protein CASSPGQGNTKAFF.

Concerning this clone: A read error may produce the germline difference seen at one junction end. Additional DNA sequences in this sample encode the identical CDR3. The chain has TRBV9 and TRBJ2-7; D might be TRBD1 or TRBD2, each matching 6 bases. Germline CDR1 is SGDLS and CDR2 is YYNGEE. The CDR3 is 14 amino acids. The CDR3 spells CASSVGGANYEQYF. For the CDR3, the DNA is TGTGCCAGCAGCGTAGGGGGGGCAAACTACGAGCAATACTTC.

The chain's CDR3 is CASSPNSETQYF. The DNA for the CDR3 is TGTGCCAGCTCCCCGAATTCGGAGACCCAGTACTTC. The chain employs TRBV18 and TRBJ2-5; D is unclear. Germline V gene data show CDR1 as KGHSH and CDR2 as LQKENI. The CDR3 covers 12 residues. Trimming left V 6 bases short and J 5 bases short, with 10 bases between. Based on the CDR3 plus reference TRBV18 and TRBJ2-5, the full variable domain is NAGVMQNPRHLVRRRGQEARLRCSPMKGHSHVYWYRQLPEEGLKFMVYLQKENIIDESGMPKERFSAEFPKEGPSILRIQQVVRGDSAAYFCASSPNSETQYFGPGTRLLVL.

V gene TRBV15 combines with J gene TRBJ1-1; D call uncertain. The CDR3 is 11 residues long. The germline V gene encodes CDR1 LNHNV and CDR2 YYDKDF (reference sequence). The V end was cut by 0 bases, the J end by 13 bases, with 9 bases between. The CDR3 region has the DNA TGTGCCACCAGCAGAGATCCGGACGTTTTCTTT. It translates to CATSRDPDVFF.